A selection of T cell receptor beta chains follows, all from one sample in a study of regulatory T cells in long-lasting Graves disease. TCRdb reanalysed the multiplex PCR reads using MiXCR and keeps one entry per CDR3 protein. The sample has 400,000 to 450,000 distinct CDR3 sequences, 16% seen once. Separately, the same data were catalogued under a study of T cells in Graves' hyperthyroidism and ophthalmopathy.

Sample: peripheral blood mononuclear cells (PBMCs), taken at new diagnosis, from a patient treated with antithyroid drugs. All receptors come from a woman aged 25 to 39 with Graves disease. Both conserved end residues are part of each CDR3. Fields, in order: CDR3 protein, CDR3 DNA, J gene, clone size, D gene, V gene. The D gene is left open where the match is weak. The size entry is marked missing in some rows and otherwise reads once, few, many or a size class.

CDR3aa: CASKSPGGRGVEQFF
CDR3nt: TGTGCCAGCAAGTCCCCAGGAGGGCGGGGCGTGGAGCAGTTCTTC
j_gene: TRBJ2-1
abundance: .
d_gene: .
v_gene: TRBV19

CDR3aa: CASSQTGEGTGELFF
CDR3nt: TGTGCCAGCAGTCAAACAGGGGAGGGCACCGGGGAGCTGTTTTTT
j_gene: TRBJ2-2
abundance: many
d_gene: .
v_gene: TRBV6-2/TRBV6-3

CDR3aa: CSARRTGNYEQYF
CDR3nt: TGCAGTGCTAGACGGACAGGCAACTACGAGCAGTACTTC
j_gene: TRBJ2-7
abundance: many
d_gene: TRBD1
v_gene: TRBV20-1

CDR3aa: CSARDFRKGGLNTEAFF
CDR3nt: TGCAGTGCTAGAGATTTTCGAAAAGGGGGACTGAACACTGAAGCTTTCTTT
j_gene: TRBJ1-1
abundance: many
d_gene: .
v_gene: TRBV20-1

CDR3aa: CSVEGTSNIQYF
CDR3nt: TGCAGCGTTGAAGGGACATCGAACATTCAGTACTTC
j_gene: TRBJ2-4
abundance: many
d_gene: .
v_gene: TRBV29-1

CDR3aa: CSARDLTGPNTGELFF
CDR3nt: TGCAGTGCTAGAGATCTTACGGGCCCGAACACCGGGGAGCTGTTTTTT
j_gene: TRBJ2-2
abundance: .
d_gene: .
v_gene: TRBV20-1

CDR3aa: CASMQGGYEQYF
CDR3nt: TGTGCCAGTATGCAGGGGGGCTACGAGCAGTACTTC
j_gene: TRBJ2-7
abundance: once
d_gene: .
v_gene: TRBV2

CDR3aa: CASEMNRGNEQFF
CDR3nt: TGCGCCAGCGAGATGAATCGGGGCAATGAGCAGTTCTTC
j_gene: TRBJ2-1
abundance: many
d_gene: .
v_gene: TRBV10-2

CDR3aa: CASSFGLKQGTGELFF
CDR3nt: TGCGCCAGCAGCTTCGGACTCAAGCAAGGCACCGGGGAGCTGTTTTTT
j_gene: TRBJ2-2
abundance: many
d_gene: .
v_gene: TRBV5-1

CDR3aa: CASSQDQYLPGGTQYF
CDR3nt: TGCGCCAGCAGCCAAGATCAATACCTTCCAGGGGGTACGCAGTATTTT
j_gene: TRBJ2-3
abundance: few
d_gene: TRBD1
v_gene: TRBV4-3

CDR3aa: CASSSQTGSAGELFF
CDR3nt: TGCGCCAGCAGCAGCCAGACAGGGTCGGCCGGGGAGCTGTTTTTT
j_gene: TRBJ2-2
abundance: many
d_gene: TRBD1
v_gene: TRBV5-1

CDR3aa: CASSLLGGREANTGELFF
CDR3nt: TGTGCCAGCAGCTTACTTGGCGGCAGGGAGGCGAACACCGGGGAGCTGTTTTTT
j_gene: TRBJ2-2
abundance: many
d_gene: .
v_gene: TRBV7-9

CDR3aa: CAWRPETGPATNEKLFF
CDR3nt: TGTGCCTGGAGACCCGAGACAGGCCCCGCAACTAATGAAAAACTGTTTTTT
j_gene: TRBJ1-4
abundance: many
d_gene: .
v_gene: TRBV30

CDR3aa: CATSREAAKDTQYF
CDR3nt: TGTGCCACCAGCAGAGAGGCAGCGAAGGACACGCAGTATTTT
j_gene: TRBJ2-3
abundance: .
d_gene: .
v_gene: TRBV15

CDR3aa: CASSHQRSGELFF
CDR3nt: TGTGCCAGCAGTCACCAGCGTTCCGGGGAGCTGTTTTTT
j_gene: TRBJ2-2
abundance: once
d_gene: .
v_gene: TRBV7-2

CDR3aa: CASTKDETDTQYF
CDR3nt: TGTGCCAGCACCAAAGACGAGACAGATACGCAGTATTTT
j_gene: TRBJ2-3
abundance: many
d_gene: .
v_gene: TRBV7-9

CDR3aa: CASGGRAAAKNIQYF
CDR3nt: TGTGCCAGCGGCGGGAGAGCGGCGGCCAAAAACATTCAGTACTTC
j_gene: TRBJ2-4
abundance: few
d_gene: TRBD2
v_gene: TRBV2

CDR3aa: CASSPSTGGSNQPQHF
CDR3nt: TGTGCCAGCTCACCATCTACAGGGGGTAGCAATCAGCCCCAGCATTTT
j_gene: TRBJ1-5
abundance: many
d_gene: TRBD1
v_gene: TRBV18

CDR3aa: CASSLQVQETQYF
CDR3nt: TGTGCCAGCAGCTTACAGGTCCAAGAGACCCAGTACTTC
j_gene: TRBJ2-5
abundance: few
d_gene: .
v_gene: TRBV7-2

CDR3aa: CASSSPGAGSSYEQYF
CDR3nt: TGTGCCAGTAGTTCTCCTGGAGCGGGATCCTCCTACGAGCAGTACTTC
j_gene: TRBJ2-7
abundance: once
d_gene: TRBD2
v_gene: TRBV19

CDR3aa: CASSLAGRTDTQYF
CDR3nt: TGTGCCAGCAGTCTAGCGGGACGCACAGATACGCAGTATTTT
j_gene: TRBJ2-3
abundance: .
d_gene: TRBD2
v_gene: TRBV2

CDR3aa: CASSEYGKGSTDTQYF
CDR3nt: TGTGCCAGCAGTGAATATGGGAAGGGTAGCACAGATACGCAGTATTTT
j_gene: TRBJ2-3
abundance: many
d_gene: .
v_gene: TRBV25-1

CDR3aa: CASSIRSGARGQETQYF
CDR3nt: TGTGCCAGCAGCATTAGAAGTGGGGCCAGGGGCCAAGAGACCCAGTACTTC
j_gene: TRBJ2-5
abundance: .
d_gene: .
v_gene: TRBV7-9

CDR3aa: CSARDHLAGYQETQYF
CDR3nt: TGCAGTGCTAGAGATCACCTAGCGGGATATCAAGAGACCCAGTACTTC
j_gene: TRBJ2-5
abundance: many
d_gene: TRBD2
v_gene: TRBV20-1

CDR3aa: CASSYRAGQMPYEQYF
CDR3nt: TGTGCCAGCAGTTACCGGGCGGGACAGATGCCCTACGAGCAGTACTTC
j_gene: TRBJ2-7
abundance: many
d_gene: .
v_gene: TRBV6-2/TRBV6-3

CDR3aa: CATSKDAGQRTQYF
CDR3nt: TGTGCCACCAGCAAGGATGCGGGTCAGCGGACCCAGTACTTC
j_gene: TRBJ2-5
abundance: many
d_gene: .
v_gene: TRBV15